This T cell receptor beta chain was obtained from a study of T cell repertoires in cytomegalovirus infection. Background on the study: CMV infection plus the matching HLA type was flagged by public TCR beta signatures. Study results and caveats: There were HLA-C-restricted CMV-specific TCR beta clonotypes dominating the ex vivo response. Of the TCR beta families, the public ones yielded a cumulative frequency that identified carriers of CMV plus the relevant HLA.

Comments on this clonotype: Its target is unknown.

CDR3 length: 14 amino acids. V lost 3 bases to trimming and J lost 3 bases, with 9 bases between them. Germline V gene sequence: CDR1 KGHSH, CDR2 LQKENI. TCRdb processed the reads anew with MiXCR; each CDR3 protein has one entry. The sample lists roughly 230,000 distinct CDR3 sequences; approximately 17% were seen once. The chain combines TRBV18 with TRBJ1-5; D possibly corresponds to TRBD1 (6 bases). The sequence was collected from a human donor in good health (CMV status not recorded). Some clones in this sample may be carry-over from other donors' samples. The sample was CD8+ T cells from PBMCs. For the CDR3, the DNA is TGTGCCAGCTCACCCCCAGGGGACAATCAGCCCCAGCATTTT. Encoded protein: CASSPPGDNQPQHF.